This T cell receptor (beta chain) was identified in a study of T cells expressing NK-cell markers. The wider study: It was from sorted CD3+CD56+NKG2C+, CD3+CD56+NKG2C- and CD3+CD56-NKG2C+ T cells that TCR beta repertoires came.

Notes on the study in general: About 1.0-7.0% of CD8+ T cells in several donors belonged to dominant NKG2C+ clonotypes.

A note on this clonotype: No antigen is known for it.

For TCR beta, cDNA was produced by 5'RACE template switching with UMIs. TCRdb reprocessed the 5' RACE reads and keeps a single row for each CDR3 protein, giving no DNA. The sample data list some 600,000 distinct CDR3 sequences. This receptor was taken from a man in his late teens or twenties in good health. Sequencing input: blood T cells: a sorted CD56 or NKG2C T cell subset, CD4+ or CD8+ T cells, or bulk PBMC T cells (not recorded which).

CDR3: CASRTGTSGTRLKPGTYNEQFF. The chain is built from TRBV6-2 or TRBV6-3 and TRBJ2-1; TCRdb's assignment of TRBD2 cannot be checked, as there is no DNA. The germline V gene encodes CDR1 MNHEY and CDR2 SVGEGT. The CDR3 has 22 residues.